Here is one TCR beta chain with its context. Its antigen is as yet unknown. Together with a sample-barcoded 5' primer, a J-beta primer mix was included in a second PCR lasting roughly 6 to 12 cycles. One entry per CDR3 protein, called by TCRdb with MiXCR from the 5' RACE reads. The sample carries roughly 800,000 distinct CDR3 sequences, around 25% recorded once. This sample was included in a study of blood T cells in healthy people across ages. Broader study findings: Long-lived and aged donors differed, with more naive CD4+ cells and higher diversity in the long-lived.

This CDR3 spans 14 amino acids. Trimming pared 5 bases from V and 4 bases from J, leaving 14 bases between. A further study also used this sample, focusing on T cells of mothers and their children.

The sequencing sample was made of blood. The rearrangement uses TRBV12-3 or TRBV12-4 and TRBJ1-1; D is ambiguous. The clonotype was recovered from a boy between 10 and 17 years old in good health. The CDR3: CASSTLGEGTEAFF. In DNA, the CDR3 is TGTGCCAGCAGTACCTTGGGCGAGGGCACTGAAGCTTTCTTT.